This T cell receptor beta chain was captured by sequencing in a study of T cell changes during pregnancy in multiple sclerosis. TCRdb's copy holds only in-frame clones and misses some; the assay was immunoSEQ multiplex PCR. In the table there are approximately 110,000 clones, roughly 92% of which are singletons. Germline CDR1 ENHRY, CDR2 SYGVKD. J lost 4 bases, V lost 5 bases, and 5 bases had no gene match. The CDR3 contains 15 residues. Only one count was recorded for this clone. The input for sequencing was peripheral blood, taken after pregnancy. The sequence derives from a female donor with multiple sclerosis, enrolled in a pregnancy study. This chain uses TRBV10-3 with TRBJ2-1, with TRBD1 matching 10 bases. In nucleotides, the CDR3 is TGTGCCATCAGTAACGCGGGACAGGGGTACAATGAGCAGTTCTTC. It encodes CAISNAGQGYNEQFF.